Listed here is a single TCR beta chain. This clonotype came up many times. Its antigen has not been determined. The junction does not match germline at one end; this may be a read error. CDR1 and CDR2 (SGHDT, YYEEEE) derive from the germline V gene. From the cysteine through the phenylalanine, the CDR3 covers 13 amino acids. The entry retains the CDR3 DNA only, 39 bases that are in frame from base 1. The sequencer listed for this sample is Illumina HiSeq 1500. TCRdb trimmed public reads at Q25 via fastp, called clones via MiXCR and kept in-frame beta chains. Records with the same CDR3 protein are collapsed into one entry carrying the most frequent genes and DNA. Counted in this sample were some 38,000 distinct CDR3 sequences; about 48% of them appeared once. Together, the top ten hold about 93% of the sample. The record originates from a study of T cell repertoires in cytomegalovirus infection (dated by TCRdb to between 2018 and 2020). Study-level background: The peptide stimulations were aimed at well-studied HLA-B-restricted epitopes as well as recently identified HLA-C-restricted CMV epitopes, whose presentation resists viral immunomodulation. Donor HLA type was relevant to the analysis, as public TCR beta signatures indicated carriage of CMV infection together with the matching HLA type. What the authors observed across the whole study: In both this cohort and an independent cohort of some 380 donors, the cumulative frequency of public TCR beta family members distinguished carriers of CMV infection plus the relevant HLA type. In the ex vivo response, HLA-C-restricted CMV-specific TCR beta clonotypes were dominant, and in two of eight donors the single most frequent clonotype came from this HLA-C-restricted group.

Read against the paper, the sample's treatment or condition label means: in vitro stimulation with specific CMV peptide epitopes to enrich CMV-specific T cells. Sequenced material: CD8+ T cells from cultured PBMCs, taken from culture after CMV antigen stimulation. Here the chain combines TRBV5-6 and TRBJ1-1; TRBD1 could be the D gene, as 6 bases match. The sequence came from a human donor in good health (CMV status not recorded). Some clones in this sample may be carry-over from other donors' samples. CDR3 loop: CASSTTGNPEAFF. The nucleotide sequence reads TGTGCCAGCAGTACTACAGGGAACCCTGAAGCTTTCTTT.